These 24 T cell receptor beta chains were all obtained from the same sample, sequenced in a study of cytomegalovirus exposure and HLA in healthy donors. 13 Jbeta primers and 60 Vbeta primers were used for the PCR. The assay was immunoSEQ multiplex PCR, and TCRdb's table has in-frame clones only and misses some. The sample has under 200,000 clones; approximately 71% are singletons. Material for sequencing was PBMCs. The receptors derive from a woman younger than 30 in good health and CMV-seropositive.

V is TRBV7-9 and J is TRBJ1-1; TRBD1 agrees at 7 bases. Germline CDR1 SEHNR, CDR2 FQNEAQ (reference sequence). The CDR3 totals 15 residues. V trimming: 0 bases; J trimming: 5 bases; junction bases outside the gene matches: 6. The CDR3 DNA sequence: TGTGCCAGCAGCTTAGCCAGACAGGGTAAAACTGAAGCTTTCTTT. Its translation is CASSLARQGKTEAFF. The variable domain in full, completed from reference TRBV7-9 and TRBJ1-1, reads DTGVSQNPRHKITKRGQNVTFRCDPISEHNRLYWYRQTLGQGPEFLTYFQNEAQLEKSRLLSDRFSAERPKGSFSTLEIQRTEQGDSAMYLCASSLARQGKTEAFFGQGTRLTVV.

This chain connects TRBV5-6 to TRBJ1-2, with TRBD1 as a possible D gene (6 bases). Germline CDR1 is SGHDT and CDR2 is YYEEEE. V was cut by 6 bases and J by 4 bases, with 16 bases left in between. This CDR3 has 14 residues. For the CDR3, the DNA is TGTGCCAGCAACCCTCTACAGGGAGCCTATGGCTACACCTTC. Translated, it gives CASNPLQGAYGYTF.

The chain uses TRBV30 and TRBJ2-3; a possible D gene is TRBD2 (6 bases). Germline CDR1 and CDR2: GTSNPN and SVGIG (reference sequence). The CDR3 is made up of 13 amino acids. V gave up 5 bases and J gave up 4 bases, with 13 bases separating them. CDR3 sequence (DNA): TGTGCCTGGTCCGGGGGAACCTCAGATACGCAGTATTTT. Its protein product is CAWSGGTSDTQYF.

The gene calls are TRBV30 and TRBJ2-7, with TRBD1 matching over 7 bases. V gave up 2 bases and J gave up 7 bases; unmatched junction bases: 8. The CDR3 is made up of 13 amino acids. Germline CDR1 is GTSNPN and CDR2 is SVGIG (reference sequence). The CDR3, as DNA: TGTGCCTGGAGTCTGGGCGACAGGGTTGAGCAGTACTTC. Protein sequence: CAWSLGDRVEQYF.

V gene TRBV5-1 combines with J gene TRBJ2-3, with D tentatively TRBD2 (6 bases). Trimming shortened V by 2 bases and J by 0 bases, and 10 bases separated the two germline ends. Germline V gene sequence: CDR1 SGHRS, CDR2 YFSETQ. CDR3 length: 15 amino acids. The CDR3 DNA follows: TGCGCCAGCAGCTTTGGCGGGGCCAGCACAGATACGCAGTATTTT. Encoded protein: CASSFGGASTDTQYF.

The J gene is TRBJ1-1, the V gene TRBV29-1; 12 nucleotides align to TRBD1. J was trimmed by 9 bases and V by 6 bases; bases with no gene match: 8. Germline loops: CDR1 SQVTM, CDR2 ANQGSEA. The CDR3 runs to 13 residues. CDR3 protein: CSVGGGTGGKAFF. The CDR3 nucleotides are TGCAGCGTGGGAGGGGGGACAGGGGGCAAAGCTTTCTTT. Complete variable domain (other parts from reference TRBV29-1 and TRBJ1-1): SAVISQKPSRDICQRGTSLTIQCQVDSQVTMMFWYRQQPGQSLTLIATANQGSEATYESGFVIDKFPISRPNLTFSTLTVSNMSPEDSSIYLCSVGGGTGGKAFFGQGTRLTVV.

This clone has only a few counts. The chain has TRBV2 and TRBJ1-2; possible D gene TRBD1, 5 bases. Germline CDR1 is SNHLY and CDR2 is FYNNEI. The V and J ends lost 1 base and 4 bases respectively, with 10 bases between them. CDR3 length: 14 amino acids. The CDR3 loop reads CASSEGWGGYGYTF. CDR3 bases: TGTGCCAGCAGTGAAGGTTGGGGCGGCTATGGCTACACCTTC.

The V and J genes are TRBV5-6 and TRBJ1-5, with D perhaps TRBD1 (6 bases). V was shortened by 5 bases and J by 7 bases, with 19 bases between the two germline ends. Germline CDR1 reads SGHDT; CDR2 reads YYEEEE. The CDR3 totals 15 residues. DNA of the CDR3: TGTGCCAGCAGTAACAGGGACTATAGGGGACAGCCCCAGCATTTT. It yields the protein CASSNRDYRGQPQHF.

The J gene is TRBJ1-2, the V gene TRBV10-3; 7 bases fit TRBD1. Looked up from germline, CDR1 is ENHRY and CDR2 is SYGVKD. V shed 2 bases and J 1 base; nucleotides not matched to a gene: 7. The length of the CDR3 is 16 residues. CDR3: CAISEPGTANNYGYTF. The CDR3 nucleotides read TGTGCCATCAGTGAGCCGGGGACAGCGAATAACTATGGCTACACCTTC.

The chain employs TRBV4-1 and TRBJ1-1; TRBD1 aligns across 8 bases. The CDR3 runs to 16 residues. V lost 4 bases and J lost 0; bases outside the gene matches: 7. The V gene's germline CDR1 is MGHRA and CDR2 YSYEKL. CDR3 DNA: TGCGCCAGCAGCCCTGACAGGGGAGGAATGAACACTGAAGCTTTCTTT. Protein: CASSPDRGGMNTEAFF.

The gene calls are TRBV30 and TRBJ2-4; a possible D gene is TRBD2 (6 bases). Trimming stripped 3 bases from V and 7 bases from J, with 19 bases between. From germline, CDR1 is GTSNPN and CDR2 SVGIG (reference sequence). The CDR3 extends over 15 amino acids. CDR3 sequence reads: CAWSEIFGGENIQYF. The DNA of the CDR3 is TGTGCCTGGAGCGAAATTTTCGGAGGGGAGAACATTCAGTACTTC.

The chain employs TRBV29-1 and TRBJ2-7, with TRBD2 identical over 8 bases. Losses at the gene ends were 8 bases for V and 5 bases for J; bases not matched to a gene: 14. The CDR3 spans 14 residues. The germline CDR1 and CDR2 sequences are SQVTM and ANQGSEA. In DNA, the CDR3 is TGCAGCTATTCCAGCGGGAGAAGGGTGAACGAGCAGTACTTC. The encoded protein is CSYSSGRRVNEQYF.

The chain uses TRBV23-1 and TRBJ1-2, with no clear D. TRBV23-1 is identified as an open reading frame with a role that is uncertain. This CDR3 has 15 residues. V was shortened by 3 bases and J by 0 bases, with 11 bases between the two germline ends. The CDR3 loop reads CASSQGSSANYGYTF. DNA for the CDR3: TGCGCCAGCAGTCAGGGCAGCTCCGCTAACTATGGCTACACCTTC.

V gene TRBV15 combines with J gene TRBJ2-1; TRBD2 matches at 10 bases. Germline V CDR1 and CDR2: LNHNV, YYDKDF (reference sequence). CDR3 length: 15 amino acids. V was pared by 4 bases and J by 9 bases, with 9 bases of the junction left unmatched. CDR3 sequence reads: CATSMSSGGAVEQFF. CDR3 DNA: TGTGCCACCAGCATGTCCAGCGGGGGGGCGGTTGAGCAGTTCTTC.

The chain employs TRBV9 and TRBJ2-1; 7 positions agree with TRBD2. The CDR3 spans 16 residues. V lost 4 bases and J lost 6; bases outside the gene matches: 13. Germline-derived CDR1 and CDR2 are SGDLS and YYNGEE. CDR3 DNA sequence: TGTGCCAGCAGCCCCGAATCGACTAGCCTCTTCAATGAGCAGTTCTTC. This encodes CASSPESTSLFNEQFF.

This chain joins TRBV6-1 and TRBJ1-5, with 8 bases aligning to TRBD1. Germline lookup yields CDR1 MNHNS and CDR2 SASEGT. CDR3 length: 15 amino acids. The V gene end was trimmed by 8 bases and the J gene end by 1 base; junction bases not matched to a gene: 7. CDR3 sequence reads: CASGPGQVSNQPQHF. CDR3 DNA: TGTGCCAGCGGTCCGGGACAGGTCAGCAATCAGCCCCAGCATTTT.

In this sample, this clone turned up a few times. Written as DNA, the CDR3 is TGTGCCAGCAGCCGACAGGGGGAGCAGTTCTTC. It is translated as CASSRQGEQFF. The rearrangement joins TRBV2 to TRBJ2-1, with 8 bases fitting TRBD1. CDR1 and CDR2 from the germline V gene are SNHLY and FYNNEI. The CDR3 consists of 11 residues. The ends lost 6 bases at V and 10 bases at J; junction bases unmatched: 2.

This clone was seen a few times. The rearrangement uses TRBV29-1 and TRBJ2-7; 10 positions agree with TRBD1. Germline-derived CDR1 and CDR2 are SQVTM and ANQGSEA. CDR3 size: 13 residues. V lost 7 bases to trimming and J lost 7 bases; unmatched junction nucleotides: 10. The CDR3 DNA reads as TGCAGCGGAAGACAGGGGGCTGGTAGTGAGCAGTACTTC. Translation gives CSGRQGAGSEQYF.

The chain carries TRBV27 and TRBJ1-1, with TRBD1 as a possible D gene (5 bases). The germline V gene encodes CDR1 MNHEY and CDR2 SMNVEV (reference sequence). Trimming took off 1 base at V and 12 bases at J, with 12 bases between the two ends. The CDR3 contains 12 residues. CDR3 sequence (DNA): TGTGCCAGCAGTTTATATCAAGGGGTGACTTTCTTT. Translating gives CASSLYQGVTFF.

The CDR3 sequence: CASMLAGYFYEQYF. Written as DNA, the CDR3 is TGTGCCAGCATGCTAGCCGGATACTTCTACGAGCAGTACTTC. This sequence joins TRBV28 and TRBJ2-7, with D possibly matching TRBD2 (5 bases). Germline V gene lookup returns CDR1 MDHEN and CDR2 SYDVKM. V gave up 7 bases and J gave up 3 bases, with 16 bases separating them. The CDR3 sequence is 14 residues long.

The V call is TRBV28, the J call TRBJ2-7, with D possibly TRBD2 on 6 matching bases. The CDR3 is 13 residues long. Germline V lookup: CDR1 MDHEN, CDR2 SYDVKM. The germline V and J ends were trimmed by 7 bases and 3 bases, with 13 bases remaining between them. The CDR3 loop reads CASTGGGGYEQYF. The CDR3 nucleotides are TGTGCCAGCACTGGGGGAGGCGGCTACGAGCAGTACTTC.

Details on this clone: Relative to the germline gene, one junction end is altered; a read error may explain this. This chain connects TRBV7-7 to TRBJ2-1; a weak D match, TRBD2 (6 bases). Germline-derived CDR1 and CDR2 are SSHAT and FNYEAQ (reference sequence). CDR3 length: 14 residues. CDR3 nucleotide sequence: TGTGCTAGCAGCTTGGCGGGGAACTACAATGAGCAGTTCTTC. Its protein product is CASSLAGNYNEQFF.

The genes are TRBV7-9 and TRBJ2-5; TRBD2 matches 12 bases. The V gene's germline CDR1 is SEHNR and CDR2 FQNEAQ (reference sequence). This CDR3 is 16 amino acids long. Trimming removed 1 base from V and 5 bases from J; junction bases left unmatched: 5. DNA for the CDR3: TGTGCCAGCAGCTTAGGACTAGCGGGGGCCCCTGAGACCCAGTACTTC. Translated: CASSLGLAGAPETQYF.

About this clone: The junction does not match germline at one end; this may be a read error. The chain recombines TRBV7-7 with TRBJ2-5; 11 bases match TRBD2. Germline V gene data show CDR1 as SSHAT and CDR2 as FNYEAQ (reference sequence). CDR3 length equals 14 residues. CDR3 DNA sequence: TGTGCTAGCAGCGTAGCGGGGGGGCAAGAGACCCAGTACTTC. Protein sequence: CASSVAGGQETQYF.